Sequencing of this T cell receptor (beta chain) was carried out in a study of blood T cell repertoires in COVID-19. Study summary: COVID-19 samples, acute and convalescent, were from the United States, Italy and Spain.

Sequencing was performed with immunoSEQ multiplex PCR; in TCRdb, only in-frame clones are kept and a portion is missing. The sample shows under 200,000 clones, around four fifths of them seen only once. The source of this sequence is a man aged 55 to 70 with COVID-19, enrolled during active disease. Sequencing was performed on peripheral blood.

CDR3 residues: CASSQVSGRNGNEQFF. The CDR3, as DNA: TGCGCCAGCAGCCAAGTGAGCGGGAGGAACGGGAATGAGCAGTTCTTC. This chain joins TRBV4-1 and TRBJ2-1; 9 bases are shared with TRBD2. This CDR3 region has 16 residues. V shed 1 base, J shed 7 bases, and the junction held 8 bases outside the gene matches. CDR1 and CDR2 (germline): MGHRA, YSYEKL.